This record looks at one T cell receptor (beta chain) sequence and its context. After autologous stem cell transplantation all patients relapsed, and prior brentuximab vedotin exposure differed between cohorts. Clones were read by immunoSEQ multiplex PCR, and TCRdb kept only the in-frame ones, dropping some. The table records some 20,000 clones, about 65% of them present only once. These data belong to a study of PD-1 blockade in classical Hodgkin lymphoma. This CDR3 region has 19 residues. Trimming cost V 4 bases and J 8 bases; bases outside gene matches: 21. CDR1 LGHNA and CDR2 YSLEER come from the germline V gene.

The rearrangement joins TRBV4-3 to TRBJ2-2; 8 nucleotides line up with TRBD2. The receptor was derived from a human donor with classical Hodgkin lymphoma. This sample comprised peripheral blood mononuclear cells (PBMCs), obtained at baseline. Here the CDR3 DNA reads TGCGCCAGCAGCCGAGTGATTGCAGGTAGCGGGGTTGGCTTTGGGGAGCTGTTTTTT. This codes for CASSRVIAGSGVGFGELFF.